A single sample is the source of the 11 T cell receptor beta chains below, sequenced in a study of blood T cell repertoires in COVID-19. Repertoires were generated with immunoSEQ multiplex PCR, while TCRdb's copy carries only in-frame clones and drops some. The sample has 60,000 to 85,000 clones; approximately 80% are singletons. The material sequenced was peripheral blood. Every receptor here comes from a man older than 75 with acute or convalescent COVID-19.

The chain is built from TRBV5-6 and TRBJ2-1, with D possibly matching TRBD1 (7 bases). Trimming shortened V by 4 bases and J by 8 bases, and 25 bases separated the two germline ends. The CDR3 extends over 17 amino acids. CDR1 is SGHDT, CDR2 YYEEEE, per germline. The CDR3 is CASSQLDRDGTGDEQFF. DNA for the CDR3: TGTGCCAGCAGCCAACTCGACAGGGACGGGACTGGGGATGAGCAGTTCTTC.

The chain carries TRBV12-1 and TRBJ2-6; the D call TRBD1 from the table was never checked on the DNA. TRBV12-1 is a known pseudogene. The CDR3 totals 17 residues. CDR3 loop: CASSFDSLLIGANVLTF. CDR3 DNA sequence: TGTGCCAGCAGCTTTGACAGTCTTCTAATCGGGGCCAACGTCCTGACTTTC.

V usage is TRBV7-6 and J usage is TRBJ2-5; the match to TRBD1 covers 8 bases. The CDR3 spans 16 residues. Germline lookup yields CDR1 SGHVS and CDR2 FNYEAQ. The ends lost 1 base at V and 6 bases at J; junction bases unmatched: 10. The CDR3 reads CASSLGRDRREKTQYF. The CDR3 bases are TGTGCCAGCAGCTTAGGGAGGGACAGGAGGGAAAAGACCCAGTACTTC.

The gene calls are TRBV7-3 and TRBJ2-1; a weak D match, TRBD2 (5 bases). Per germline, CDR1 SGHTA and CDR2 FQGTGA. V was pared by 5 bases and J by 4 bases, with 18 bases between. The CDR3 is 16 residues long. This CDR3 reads CASSRLRESRYNEQFF. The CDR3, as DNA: TGTGCCAGCAGCCGTCTGAGGGAATCGAGGTACAATGAGCAGTTCTTC.

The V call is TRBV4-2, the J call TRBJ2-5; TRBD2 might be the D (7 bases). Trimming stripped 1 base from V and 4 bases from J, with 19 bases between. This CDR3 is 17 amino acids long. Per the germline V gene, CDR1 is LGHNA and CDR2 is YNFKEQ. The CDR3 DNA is TGTGCCAGCAGCCAAGTTTTAGGGGGGGCAATGGGAGAGACCCAGTACTTC. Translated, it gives CASSQVLGGAMGETQYF.

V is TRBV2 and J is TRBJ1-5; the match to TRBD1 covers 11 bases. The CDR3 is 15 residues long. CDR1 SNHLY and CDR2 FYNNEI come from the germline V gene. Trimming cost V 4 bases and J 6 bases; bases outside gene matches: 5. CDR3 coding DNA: TGTGCCAGCAGTGGGACAGGGGGCGGGGGTCAGCCCCAGCATTTT. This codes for CASSGTGGGGQPQHF.

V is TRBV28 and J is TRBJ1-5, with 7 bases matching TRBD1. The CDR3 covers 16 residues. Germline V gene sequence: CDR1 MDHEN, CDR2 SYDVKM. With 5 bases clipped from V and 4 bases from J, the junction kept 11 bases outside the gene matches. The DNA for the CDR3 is TGTGCCAGCAGTCCCCACTACGGGACAGATAATCAGCCCCAGCATTTT. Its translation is CASSPHYGTDNQPQHF.

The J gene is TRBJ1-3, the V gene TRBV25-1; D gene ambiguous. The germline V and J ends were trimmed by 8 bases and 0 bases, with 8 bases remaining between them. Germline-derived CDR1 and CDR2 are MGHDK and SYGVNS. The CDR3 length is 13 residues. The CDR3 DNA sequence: TGTGCCAGCGACCGGGGCTCTGGAAACACCATATATTTT. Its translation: CASDRGSGNTIYF.

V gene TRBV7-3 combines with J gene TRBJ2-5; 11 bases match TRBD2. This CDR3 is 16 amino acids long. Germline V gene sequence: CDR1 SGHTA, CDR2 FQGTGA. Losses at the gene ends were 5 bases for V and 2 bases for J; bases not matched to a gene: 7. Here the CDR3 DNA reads TGTGCCAGCAGCCCTAGCGGGGGGCCACTTCAAGAGACCCAGTACTTC. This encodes CASSPSGGPLQETQYF.

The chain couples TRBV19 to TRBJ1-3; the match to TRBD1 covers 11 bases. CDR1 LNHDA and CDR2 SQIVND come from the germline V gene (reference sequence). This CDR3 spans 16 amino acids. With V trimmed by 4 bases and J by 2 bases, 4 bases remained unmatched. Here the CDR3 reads CASSTGQGAAGNTIYF. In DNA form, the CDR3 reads TGTGCCAGTAGTACCGGACAGGGGGCGGCTGGAAACACCATATATTTT. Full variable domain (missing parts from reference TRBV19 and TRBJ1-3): DGGITQSPKYLFRKEGQNVTLSCEQNLNHDAMYWYRQDPGQGLRLIYYSQIVNDFQKGDIAEGYSVSREKKESFPLTVTSAQKNPTAFYLCASSTGQGAAGNTIYFGEGSWLTVV.

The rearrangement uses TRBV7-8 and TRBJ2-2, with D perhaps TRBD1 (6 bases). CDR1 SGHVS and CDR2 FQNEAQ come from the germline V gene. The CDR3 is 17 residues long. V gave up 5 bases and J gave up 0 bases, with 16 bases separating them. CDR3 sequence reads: CASSPDRSLPNTGELFF. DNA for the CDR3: TGTGCCAGCAGCCCAGACAGGTCGCTACCGAACACCGGGGAGCTGTTTTTT. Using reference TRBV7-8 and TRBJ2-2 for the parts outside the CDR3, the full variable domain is GAGVSQSPRYKVAKRGQDVALRCDPISGHVSLFWYQQALGQGPEFLTYFQNEAQLDKSGLPSDRFFAERPEGSVSTLKIQRTQQEDSAVYLCASSPDRSLPNTGELFFGEGSRLTVL.